This T cell receptor beta chain derives from a study of regulatory T cells in long-lasting Graves disease. Regarding time point: newly diagnosed GD, antithyroid drugs for less than 3 months. Researchers made the TCR library from RNA that was extracted from PBMCs. Arm-PCR of CDR3 regions and iRepertoire HTBI primers were used to build TCR beta libraries. TCRdb reprocessed the multiplex PCR reads with MiXCR, giving one entry per CDR3 protein. Of 360,000 or so distinct CDR3 sequences in the sample, approximately 15% were seen once. This clonotype was observed at least ten times. Germline V gene data show CDR1 as SNHLY and CDR2 as FYNNEI. V gave up 6 bases and J gave up 1 base; unmatched junction bases: 9. This CDR3 has 16 amino acids. The data were also submitted as part of a second study, on T cells in Graves' hyperthyroidism and ophthalmopathy.

This chain joins TRBV2 and TRBJ2-7, with TRBD2 matching over 10 bases. The source is a man between 35 and 55 years old with Graves disease. The sample in question was peripheral blood mononuclear cells (PBMCs), obtained at new diagnosis, from a patient treated with antithyroid drugs. This CDR3 reads CASSATTSGASYEQYF. The CDR3 DNA is TGTGCCAGCAGCGCCACAACTAGCGGGGCTTCCTACGAGCAGTACTTC.